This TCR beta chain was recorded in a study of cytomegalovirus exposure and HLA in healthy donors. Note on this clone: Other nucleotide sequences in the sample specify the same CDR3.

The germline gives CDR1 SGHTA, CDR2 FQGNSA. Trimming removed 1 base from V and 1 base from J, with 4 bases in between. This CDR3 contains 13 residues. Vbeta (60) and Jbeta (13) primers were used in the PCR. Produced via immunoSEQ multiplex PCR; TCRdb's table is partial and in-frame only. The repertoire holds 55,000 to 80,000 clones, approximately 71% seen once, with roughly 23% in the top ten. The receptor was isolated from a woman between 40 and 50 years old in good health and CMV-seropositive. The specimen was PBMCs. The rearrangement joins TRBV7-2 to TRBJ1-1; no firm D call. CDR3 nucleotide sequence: TGTGCCAGCAGCTTAGGGAGGAACACTGAAGCTTTCTTT. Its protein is CASSLGRNTEAFF.